This TCR beta chain was identified during a study of breast tumors, draining lymph nodes, adjacent tissues. As to this clonotype: Its target is unknown. The junction shows a germline mismatch at one end, possibly a read error.

TCRdb reprocessed the multiplex PCR reads via MiXCR and lists one record per CDR3 protein. Of over 250,000 distinct CDR3 sequences in the sample, 30% to 35% are singletons; the top ten hold roughly 1.2%. Regarding the study as a whole: Tumor TCR diversity was below lymph nodes but above nontumor tissue. The data were judged consistent with most tumor T cells coming from lymph node and expanding in tumor. Tumor T cell lymph node origin was a supported hypothesis, not proven. Luminal-like breast cancer showed significantly higher tumor–nontumor repertoire similarity than basal-like.

Germline V gives CDR1 SSHAT, CDR2 FNYEAQ (reference sequence). The CDR3 runs 19 residues. The lymph nodes were axillary draining lymph nodes from breast cancer patients. This chain links TRBV7-7 with TRBJ1-5, with 10 bases identical to TRBD1. Sequencing was carried out using axillary lymph node tissue. The sequence derives from a female donor with breast cancer. Some clones in this sample may be carry-over from other donors' samples. The CDR3 DNA reads TGTGCTAGCAGCCCCTTCGACGTACCGCGACAGGGGGCTGTTCAGCCCCAGCATTTT. Protein: CASSPFDVPRQGAVQPQHF.